This TCR beta chain comes out of a study of blood T cell repertoires in COVID-19. Study in general: Sites in the United States, Italy and Spain provided acute and convalescent COVID-19 samples. Nucleic acid was either cDNA or gDNA, and it came from T cells, B-cell-depleted T cells, or PBMCs.

The V end was cut by 9 bases, the J end by 1 base, with 7 bases between. CDR3 length equals 12 residues. The germline CDR1 and CDR2 sequences are MNHEY and SVGAGI. Per the study methods: Amplified reference gene primers provided the basis for estimating nucleated cell counts. The protocol was immunoSEQ multiplex PCR, while the TCRdb copy is restricted to in-frame clones and leaves out a portion. From that table come the V and J calls and clone size; the DNA was used to work out D and trimming. The table records tens of thousands of clones, approximately 86% of them present only once. Material for sequencing was peripheral blood. The V and J genes are TRBV6-5 and TRBJ2-1; TRBD2 might be the D (5 bases). This receptor was obtained from a man in his forties with active COVID-19. In DNA, the CDR3 is TGTGCCAGTCGGAGGTCCTACAATGAGCAGTTCTTC. Encoded protein: CASRRSYNEQFF.